Below, 27 T cell receptor beta chains from the same sample are listed, as sequenced in a study of T cell repertoires in cytomegalovirus infection. These receptors are not linked to any known antigen. In TCRdb, the reads were re-called with MiXCR into one record per CDR3 protein. The sample has 110,000 or so distinct CDR3 sequences; over 25% are singletons. The sample in question was CD8+ T cells from cultured PBMCs, obtained from culture after CMV antigen stimulation. All receptors derive from a human donor in good health (CMV status not recorded). Some clones in this sample may be carry-over from other donors' samples.

The genes are TRBV27 and TRBJ1-4, with TRBD1 as a possible D gene (5 bases). Germline V CDR1 and CDR2: MNHEY, SMNVEV (reference sequence). The CDR3 consists of 14 residues. V was trimmed by 1 base and J by 2 bases, leaving 5 bases between them. The CDR3: CASSLWGTNEKLFF. The CDR3 DNA reads TGTGCCAGCAGTTTATGGGGGACTAATGAAAAACTGTTTTTT.

The gene calls are TRBV7-9 and TRBJ2-1, with a possible D match to TRBD1 (6 bases). This CDR3 comprises 15 residues. The V end lost 8 bases, the J end lost 4 bases, and 18 bases lay between the germline ends. Germline loops: CDR1 SEHNR, CDR2 FQNEAQ (reference sequence). CDR3 nucleotides: TGTGCCAGCGGGCGGTCGACAGGCCGGTACAATGAGCAGTTCTTC. Its protein is CASGRSTGRYNEQFF.

This clonotype has a count of ten or more. The chain couples TRBV28 to TRBJ2-7; 8 nucleotides align to TRBD2. The CDR3 has 17 residues. The trim removed 8 bases at V and 10 bases at J, leaving 25 bases unmatched. Germline assignment: CDR1 MDHEN and CDR2 SYDVKM. CDR3 region: CASSGGRGSRKGLSQYF. CDR3 in DNA: TGTGCCAGCTCGGGGGGGAGGGGAAGTCGGAAGGGGCTATCCCAGTACTTC. The entire variable domain, with the rest obtained from reference TRBV28 and TRBJ2-7, is as follows: DVKVTQSSRYLVKRTGEKVFLECVQDMDHENMFWYRQDPGLGLRLIYFSYDVKMKEKGDIPEGYSVSREKKERFSLILESASTNQTSMYLCASSGGRGSRKGLSQYFGPGTRLTVT.

This clonotype was counted a few times. J is TRBJ2-3 and V is TRBV19, with D hard to call. Germline V gene data show CDR1 as LNHDA and CDR2 as SQIVND (reference sequence). The CDR3 has 12 amino acids. Trimming stripped 7 bases from V and 1 base from J, with 6 bases between. DNA for the CDR3: TGTGCCAGTACGACGGGCACAGATACGCAGTATTTT. As protein: CASTTGTDTQYF.

This chain uses TRBV15 with TRBJ2-1, with TRBD2 matching 9 bases. This CDR3 is 15 amino acids long. Unmatched junction bases numbered 12, after V lost 11 bases and J lost 4 bases. Germline CDR1 reads LNHNV; CDR2 reads YYDKDF (reference sequence). CDR3 DNA sequence: TGTGCCGTACGGCCGGGGCTAGCGGGGTACAATGAGCAGTTCTTC. Translating gives CAVRPGLAGYNEQFF.

This chain's CDR3 is CASSLGGFAEQYF. In DNA form, the CDR3 reads TGTGCCAGCAGCTTAGGGGGGTTCGCCGAGCAGTACTTC. The chain recombines TRBV11-3 with TRBJ2-7, with D possibly being TRBD1 or TRBD2 (5 bases each). From germline, CDR1 is SGHNT and CDR2 YENEEA. Trimming stripped 1 base from V and 6 bases from J, with 10 bases between. The CDR3 length is 13 residues.

V is TRBV7-9 and J is TRBJ2-3; 7 nucleotides align to TRBD1. Germline-derived CDR1 and CDR2 are SEHNR and FQNEAQ (reference sequence). Trimming at V came to 5 bases and at J to 0 bases, leaving 11 bases not matched to a gene. The CDR3 is 17 amino acids. For the CDR3, the DNA is TGTGCCAGCAGCCCCAGGACAGGCCATACAAGCACAGATACGCAGTATTTT. It translates to CASSPRTGHTSTDTQYF.

The chain combines TRBV6-6 with TRBJ2-3, with 11 bases matching TRBD1. Unmatched junction bases numbered 7, after V lost 2 bases and J lost 6 bases. This CDR3 is built from 16 residues. Germline V CDR1 and CDR2: MNHNY, SVGAGI (reference sequence). The CDR3 reads CASSYPRTGGEDTQYF. The CDR3 region has the DNA TGTGCCAGCAGTTACCCAAGGACAGGGGGCGAGGATACGCAGTATTTT.

This chain connects TRBV11-2 to TRBJ1-2; D remains ambiguous. Germline CDR1 is SGHAT and CDR2 is FQNNGV. CDR3 length: 18 residues. V dropped 5 bases and J dropped 0 bases, with 22 bases sitting between them. CDR3: CASSPTLAARLTNYGYTF. The CDR3 DNA reads TGTGCCAGCAGCCCAACCTTGGCAGCACGCCTAACTAACTATGGCTACACCTTC.

This clonotype was observed at least ten times. The chain employs TRBV3-1 and TRBJ2-3, with 7 positions matching TRBD1. The CDR3 loop spans 16 amino acids. V was pared by 2 bases and J by 0 bases, with 5 bases of the junction left unmatched. The germline gives CDR1 LGHDT, CDR2 YNNKEL (reference sequence). The chain's CDR3 is CASSQYRGTSTDTQYF. The CDR3 nucleotides are TGTGCCAGCAGCCAATACAGGGGCACTAGCACAGATACGCAGTATTTT.

This clonotype occurred many times. V and J are TRBV7-3 and TRBJ2-5; 10 nucleotides align to TRBD1. Germline-derived CDR1 and CDR2 are SGHTA and FQGTGA. J lost 3 bases, V lost 2 bases, and 3 bases had no gene match. The CDR3 is made up of 15 amino acids. The CDR3 DNA follows: TGTGCCAGCAGCTTAGGGACAGGGGCCAAAGAGACCCAGTACTTC. It translates to CASSLGTGAKETQYF. Combining the CDR3 with reference TRBV7-3 and TRBJ2-5 gives the whole variable domain GAGVSQTPSNKVTEKGKYVELRCDPISGHTALYWYRQSLGQGPEFLIYFQGTGAADDSGLPNDRFFAVRPEGSVSTLKIQRTERGDSAVYLCASSLGTGAKETQYFGPGTRLLVL.

There are a few counts of this clonotype. The chain links TRBV7-3 to TRBJ2-3, with 13 positions matching TRBD2. The CDR3 spans 16 residues. Looked up from germline, CDR1 is SGHTA and CDR2 is FQGTGA. Germline trimming cut 0 bases from V and 4 bases from J; bases unmatched to any gene: 1. In nucleotides, the CDR3 is TGTGCCAGCAGCTTAACACTAGCGGGGGGGTCAGATACGCAGTATTTT. Its translation is CASSLTLAGGSDTQYF.

This clonotype was seen a single time. The chain joins TRBV20-1 to TRBJ2-7, with 7 bases identical to TRBD2. V shed 5 bases and J 3 bases; nucleotides not matched to a gene: 10. Germline values: CDR1 DFQATT, CDR2 SNEGSKA (reference sequence). There are 14 residues in the CDR3. CDR3 region: CSAQAGLGGYEQYF. The CDR3 DNA sequence: TGCAGTGCTCAGGCAGGACTAGGTGGCTACGAGCAGTACTTC.

The V and J genes are TRBV6-5 and TRBJ2-1, with 7 bases lining up with TRBD2. Germline V gene sequence: CDR1 MNHEY, CDR2 SVGAGI. V was clipped by 5 bases and J by 6 bases; unmatched bases: 16. The CDR3 is 17 residues long. CDR3 sequence reads: CASSPRPLAFRGNEQFF. CDR3 DNA: TGTGCCAGCAGTCCCCGACCACTAGCGTTCAGAGGCAATGAGCAGTTCTTC.

The chain joins TRBV7-3 to TRBJ2-2; perhaps TRBD1 as D (6 bases). The V end lost 5 bases, the J end lost 4 bases, and 14 bases lay between the germline ends. CDR3 size: 15 residues. Germline lookup yields CDR1 SGHTA and CDR2 FQGTGA. Here the CDR3 DNA reads TGTGCCAGCAGCCCACAGGGATTTGGCACCGGGGAGCTGTTTTTT. Amino acid sequence: CASSPQGFGTGELFF.

The chain links TRBV20-1 to TRBJ1-5, with 9 bases that match TRBD1. V lost 6 bases, J lost 9 bases, and 27 bases stayed unmatched. Germline CDR1 is DFQATT and CDR2 is SNEGSKA (reference sequence). The CDR3 sequence is 19 residues long. The CDR3 sequence is CSATLLRDRVPVGSGPQHF. CDR3 DNA: TGCAGTGCCACACTACTCCGGGACAGGGTCCCCGTCGGTTCCGGGCCCCAGCATTTT.

This clonotype was seen only a few times. V gene TRBV6-8 combines with J gene TRBJ1-1; D is unresolved. The germline gives CDR1 MNHGY, CDR2 SAAAGT. V lost 2 bases and J 2 bases, leaving 15 bases between the germline ends. The CDR3 is made up of 16 amino acids. The CDR3 DNA sequence: TGTGCCAGCAGTTACGTGAGGGCCATGGGTAACACTGAAGCTTTCTTT. Protein: CASSYVRAMGNTEAFF.

The chain uses TRBV6-2 or TRBV6-3 and TRBJ2-3; D gene uncertain. The CDR3 has 15 amino acids. V lost 1 base, J lost 0 bases, and 8 bases lay in between. Germline V lookup: CDR1 MNHEY, CDR2 SVGEGT. CDR3 DNA: TGTGCCAGCAGTTACTACCCTCCTAGCACAGATACGCAGTATTTT. This gives the protein CASSYYPPSTDTQYF.

This chain joins TRBV25-1 and TRBJ2-5; D gene ambiguous. V was clipped by 3 bases and J by 5 bases, with 4 bases between them. Germline V lookup: CDR1 MGHDK, CDR2 SYGVNS. The CDR3 sequence is 11 residues long. The CDR3 loop reads CASSDRETQYF. DNA for the CDR3: TGTGCCAGCAGTGATCGCGAGACCCAGTACTTC.

This CDR3 reads CASSPTGRLGAGANVLTF. CDR3 bases: TGTGCCAGCAGCCCCACAGGGAGGCTCGGCGCTGGGGCCAACGTCCTGACTTTC. The chain combines TRBV11-2 with TRBJ2-6; D tentatively reads TRBD1 or TRBD2 (6 bases each). Trimming stripped 5 bases from V and 2 bases from J, with 19 bases between. Germline V gives CDR1 SGHAT, CDR2 FQNNGV. CDR3 length: 18 amino acids.

The chain uses TRBV19 and TRBJ2-5, with TRBD1 matching 8 bases. The CDR3 has 15 residues. V shed 3 bases, J shed 5 bases, and the junction held 8 bases outside the gene matches. Germline lookup yields CDR1 LNHDA and CDR2 SQIVND (reference sequence). The DNA for the CDR3 is TGTGCCAGTAGTATTTGGCAGGGGGCGGAGGAGACCCAGTACTTC. This gives the protein CASSIWQGAEETQYF. The full variable domain, in which reference TRBV19 and TRBJ2-5 provide the parts outside the CDR3, is DGGITQSPKYLFRKEGQNVTLSCEQNLNHDAMYWYRQDPGQGLRLIYYSQIVNDFQKGDIAEGYSVSREKKESFPLTVTSAQKNPTAFYLCASSIWQGAEETQYFGPGTRLLVL.

Notes on this clonotype: One junction end does not reproduce the germline sequence, and a read error may be involved. The chain is built from TRBV3-1 and TRBJ2-7; no reliable D call. CDR1 and CDR2 (germline): LGHDT, YNNKEL (reference sequence). The CDR3 is made up of 13 amino acids. CDR3 sequence reads: CASSQDEGYERYF. In DNA form, the CDR3 reads TGTGCCAGCAGCCAAGACGAAGGGTACGAGCGGTACTTC.

In its sample, this clonotype was seen once. Germline is not matched at one junction end, which may reflect a read error. The rearrangement links TRBV4-1 to TRBJ2-1; no clear D gene. The CDR3 runs 16 residues. Per germline, CDR1 MGHRA and CDR2 YSYEKL. CDR3 region: CASSQDGLGARDEQFF. CDR3 nucleotides: TGTGCCAGCAGCCAAGATGGCCTGGGCGCCCGCGATGAGCAGTTCTTC.

This clonotype showed up just a few times. CDR3 amino acids: CSARDSPPSGYQETQYF. The DNA for the CDR3 is TGCAGTGCTAGAGATAGTCCACCTAGCGGCTACCAAGAGACCCAGTACTTC. V and J are TRBV20-1 and TRBJ2-5, with 7 bases matching TRBD2. Germline CDR1 and CDR2: DFQATT and SNEGSKA (reference sequence). Trimming removed 0 bases from V and 0 bases from J; junction bases left unmatched: 10. This CDR3 is built from 17 residues.

This clonotype was detected a few times. This rearrangement joins TRBV6-6 to TRBJ1-6, with unresolved D. With 4 bases removed from V and 11 bases from J, the gap between germline ends came to 9 bases. The CDR3 is 12 amino acids. Germline-derived CDR1 and CDR2 are MNHNY and SVGAGI (reference sequence). In nucleotides, the CDR3 is TGTGCCAGCAGTTTACCGAGCCCACCCCTCCACTTT. Its translation is CASSLPSPPLHF.

Worth noting for this clonotype: This may come from a read error, since a much larger clone is one base off. The rearrangement uses TRBV7-2 and TRBJ2-6; a possible D gene is TRBD1 (5 bases). The CDR3 has 16 amino acids. Per the germline V gene, CDR1 is SGHTA and CDR2 is FQGNSA. DNA for the CDR3: TGTGCCAGCAGCTTAGCCAGGGTGGTAGGGGCCAACGTCCTGTCTTTC. It codes for CASSLARVVGANVLSF.

This clonotype was detected only once. A single base separates this from a much larger clone, so it may be a read error. The chain uses TRBV7-9 and TRBJ1-6; 7 positions match TRBD1. The germline CDR1 and CDR2 sequences are SEHNR and FQNEAQ (reference sequence). The CDR3 totals 17 residues. V lost 5 bases, J lost 8 bases, and 15 bases stayed unmatched. DNA for the CDR3: TGTGCCAGCAGCCGATCAGGGCAGGGGGATAGTTATTCACCCCTCCACTTT. Translation gives CASSRSGQGDSYSPLHF.